Presented here are 8 T cell receptor beta chains from one specimen sequenced in a study of blood T cell repertoires in COVID-19 (TCRdb year 2020). Library generation was performed with the immunoSEQ multiplex PCR assay. TCRdb took this table from immuneACCESS and kept in-frame rearrangements with V and J called. Such tables lack part of the clones; where checked against another copy, unresolved V genes explain under half of the gap, and the rest is unexplained. Here the sample has a few hundred thousand clones; around 86% occur a single time. The ten most abundant clones make up roughly 3% of the sample. The sequenced sample was peripheral blood. These receptors came from a man in his sixties with acute or convalescent COVID-19.

This clone was detected many times. The V gene is TRBV5-5, the J gene TRBJ2-1; no firm D call. Germline values: CDR1 SGHKS, CDR2 YYEKEE (reference sequence). Trimming stripped 0 bases from V and 9 bases from J, with 13 bases between. The CDR3 totals 14 residues. Here the CDR3 DNA reads TGTGCCAGCAGCTTGGCCGAGAGAATCGGTGAGCAGTTCTTC. Translation gives CASSLAERIGEQFF.

The DNA of the CDR3 is TGTGCCAGCTCAACCGGGGGACAGCGAACTGAAGCTTTCTTT. This encodes CASSTGGQRTEAFF. The rearrangement joins TRBV18 to TRBJ1-1; 7 nucleotides agree with TRBD1. With 5 bases clipped from V and 5 bases from J, the junction kept 8 bases outside the gene matches. CDR3 length: 14 residues. Germline CDR1 KGHSH, CDR2 LQKENI. Full variable domain (outside the CDR3, taken from reference TRBV18 and TRBJ1-1): NAGVMQNPRHLVRRRGQEARLRCSPMKGHSHVYWYRQLPEEGLKFMVYLQKENIIDESGMPKERFSAEFPKEGPSILRIQQVVRGDSAAYFCASSTGGQRTEAFFGQGTRLTVV.

CDR3 DNA: TGTGCCAGCAGCCCGACAGTACCCCCCCGGAATGAGCAGTTCTTC. Protein: CASSPTVPPRNEQFF. This chain joins TRBV5-4 and TRBJ2-1, with D perhaps TRBD1 (5 bases). Germline V gene data show CDR1 as SGHNT and CDR2 as YYREEE (reference sequence). There are 15 residues in the CDR3. The germline V and J ends were trimmed by 4 bases and 7 bases, with 18 bases remaining between them. The variable domain in full, completed from reference TRBV5-4 and TRBJ2-1, reads ETGVTQSPTHLIKTRGQQVTLRCSSQSGHNTVSWYQQALGQGPQFIFQYYREEENGRGNFPPRFSGLQFPNYSSELNVNALELDDSALYLCASSPTVPPRNEQFFGPGTRLTVL.

The V call is TRBV2, the J call TRBJ1-5, with D hard to call. Germline V gene data show CDR1 as SNHLY and CDR2 as FYNNEI. This CDR3 has 14 residues. Trimming stripped 4 bases from V and 5 bases from J, with 12 bases between. This CDR3 is CASSAGGRDQPQHF. The CDR3, as DNA: TGTGCCAGCAGTGCCGGCGGGAGGGATCAGCCCCAGCATTTT.

The rearrangement joins TRBV5-4 to TRBJ1-3, with D maybe TRBD1 (6 bases). The V gene's germline CDR1 is SGHNT and CDR2 YYREEE (reference sequence). The V end lost 1 base, the J end lost 1 base, and 12 bases lay between the germline ends. The length of the CDR3 is 16 residues. The CDR3, as DNA: TGTGCCAGCAGCTTGAGCGGGGGCCTATCTGGAAACACCATATATTTT. It is translated as CASSLSGGLSGNTIYF.

The chain carries TRBV5-6 and TRBJ1-4, with 11 bases lining up with TRBD1. The CDR3 runs to 17 residues. Germline CDR1 is SGHDT and CDR2 is YYEEEE. V lost 5 bases to trimming and J lost 1 base; unmatched junction nucleotides: 7. The CDR3 loop reads CASSTRDRGLTNEKLFF. CDR3 sequence (DNA): TGTGCCAGCAGTACCCGGGACAGGGGGTTAACTAATGAAAAACTGTTTTTT.

This rearrangement joins TRBV6-2 or TRBV6-3 to TRBJ1-2; D may be TRBD1 (5 bases). CDR1 MNHEY and CDR2 SVGEGT come from the germline V gene. V dropped 0 bases and J dropped 4 bases, with 9 bases sitting between them. The CDR3 has 14 amino acids. CDR3 sequence reads: CASSYSTGGYGYTF. CDR3 nucleotides: TGTGCCAGCAGTTACTCTACCGGGGGCTATGGCTACACCTTC.

The chain recombines TRBV6-5 with TRBJ2-7, with a weak D call TRBD2 (6 bases). The CDR3 extends over 15 amino acids. CDR1 MNHEY and CDR2 SVGAGI come from the germline V gene. V lost 7 bases to trimming and J lost 7 bases, with 23 bases between them. The CDR3 nucleotides read TGTGCCAGCATCCCGGGTGGGGGACTCGCGGGGGAGCAGTACTTC. It specifies CASIPGGGLAGEQYF.